The TCR beta chain under discussion was sequenced for a study of CD8 T cells in Susac syndrome. The authors reverse transcribed roughly 0.5 to 1 ug RNA with random hexamers. TCRdb redid the calling of the immunoSEQ multiplex PCR reads with MiXCR, one entry per CDR3 protein. The sample holds about 240,000 distinct CDR3 sequences, 96% seen once. The CDR3 extends over 16 amino acids. Germline V gene data show CDR1 as PRHDT and CDR2 as FYEKMQ (reference sequence). J gave up 0 bases and V 5 bases, and 6 bases lay outside the gene matches. TCR beta sequences were obtained from blood CD8+ and CD4+ T cells. The diagnostic criteria were recently defined, and patients with Susac syndrome met them for definite or probable disease. TEMRA cells were enriched by FACS, while CD8+ and CD4+ T cells were obtained through a negative isolation that was performed magnetically.

This sequence originates from a human donor with Susac syndrome. The chain links TRBV13 to TRBJ2-7, with 11 bases identical to TRBD2. The specimen sequenced was CD4+ T cells from PBMCs. This chain's CDR3 is CASSDGTSGNSYEQYF. In DNA, the CDR3 is TGTGCCAGCAGCGACGGGACTAGCGGCAACTCCTACGAGCAGTACTTC.